A selection of T cell receptor beta chains follows, all from one sample in a study of metastatic and nonmetastatic thyroid tumors. TCRdb ran MiXCR on the PCR reads. Altogether some 33,000 clones are present, over 12% being singletons, with the ten largest covering under 20%. Sequenced input: blood. The source of these receptors is a male donor with papillary thyroid cancer or a benign thyroid nodule (not recorded which). Some clones in this sample may be carry-over from other donors' samples. Each CDR3 is given with its conserved first and last residue. A D gene is named only where the DNA matches it firmly. The size of a clone is reported for some rows only, either as once, few or many, or as a class for expanded clones.

clone_size	d_call	v_call	j_call	cdr3_length	cdr3_aa	cdr3_nt
many	-	TRBV29-1	TRBJ1-1	14	CSVDRSGGNTEAFF	TGCAGCGTTGATCGTAGTGGGGGGAACACTGAAGCTTTCTTT
-	-	TRBV3-1	TRBJ1-4	14	CASSYTGLNEKLFF	TGTGCCAGTAGCTACACAGGACTTAATGAAAAACTGTTTTTT
many	TRBD2	TRBV20-1	TRBJ2-5	13	CSAKRSGGETQYF	TGCAGTGCTAAGAGATCGGGAGGAGAGACCCAGTACTTC
many	TRBD1	TRBV12-3/TRBV12-4	TRBJ2-5	15	CASSRTTGGGETQYF	TGTGCCAGCAGCCGAACTACAGGGGGTGGGGAGACCCAGTACTTC
many	-	TRBV6-2/TRBV6-3	TRBJ2-2	15	CATETLAENTGELFF	TGTGCCACCGAAACACTAGCAGAGAACACCGGGGAGCTGTTTTTT
many	-	TRBV18	TRBJ2-6	15	CASSPPGSGANVLTF	TGTGCCAGCTCACCTCCAGGGTCTGGGGCCAACGTCCTGACTTTC
-	-	TRBV20-1	TRBJ2-1	15	CSARVPGTGSNDQFF	TGCAGTGCTAGAGTTCCAGGTACGGGTTCCAATGATCAGTTCTTC
-	-	TRBV5-1	TRBJ2-5	14	CASSLESLGTTQYF	TGCGCCAGCAGCTTGGAGTCGCTTGGGACGACCCAGTACTTC
medium-sized	TRBD1	TRBV7-2	TRBJ1-2	14	CASSPGQGAYGYTF	TGTGCCAGCAGCCCGGGACAGGGGGCGTATGGCTACACCTTC
many	TRBD1	TRBV2	TRBJ2-3	16	CASSASRDRGEDTQYF	TGTGCCAGCAGTGCGAGCCGGGACAGGGGAGAAGATACGCAGTATTTT
-	TRBD1	TRBV7-9	TRBJ2-5	15	CASSEMGQGLETQYF	TGTGCCAGCAGCGAAATGGGACAGGGGCTAGAGACCCAGTACTTC
many	TRBD2	TRBV4-2	TRBJ2-7	18	CASSQDFLPQAGSYEQYF	TGTGCCAGCAGCCAAGACTTCCTTCCACAAGCGGGATCCTACGAGCAGTACTTC
many	TRBD2	TRBV6-2/TRBV6-3	TRBJ2-1	17	CASSYSSSGRTNNEQFF	TGTGCCAGCAGTTACTCGAGTAGCGGGAGAACGAACAATGAGCAGTTCTTC
many	-	TRBV14	TRBJ2-3	18	CASSQRNRDWRDTDTQYF	TGTGCCAGCAGCCAACGAAACCGGGACTGGCGGGACACAGATACGCAGTATTTT
many	-	TRBV6-1	TRBJ1-1	14	CASPKSGEWTEAFF	TGTGCCAGCCCTAAATCAGGGGAATGGACTGAAGCTTTCTTT
many	TRBD1	TRBV20-1	TRBJ2-1	14	CSATSSTGGFEQFF	TGCAGTGCTACATCCTCGACAGGGGGCTTTGAGCAGTTCTTC
medium-sized	TRBD1	TRBV6-1	TRBJ2-6	17	CASSGRTGGSGANVLTF	TGTGCCAGCAGTGGTCGGACAGGGGGCTCTGGGGCCAACGTCCTGACTTTC
medium-sized	-	TRBV24-1	TRBJ2-6	15	CATSDTRGGANVLTF	TGTGCCACCAGTGATACGAGGGGGGGGGCCAACGTCCTGACTTTC
many	-	TRBV18	TRBJ2-7	12	CASSPRLDEQYF	TGTGCCAGCTCACCAAGACTAGACGAGCAGTACTTC
many	TRBD2	TRBV7-2	TRBJ2-1	15	CASRPTSGSYNEQFF	TGTGCCAGCAGACCGACTAGCGGGAGTTACAATGAGCAGTTCTTC
many	TRBD1	TRBV5-1	TRBJ1-1	16	CASSLHGQGANTEAFF	TGCGCCAGCAGCCTCCACGGACAGGGTGCGAACACTGAAGCTTTCTTT
many	TRBD1	TRBV4-2	TRBJ1-3	16	CASSLAGTVSGNTIYF	TGTGCCAGCAGCCTCGCCGGGACAGTCTCTGGAAACACCATATATTTT
-	-	TRBV20-1	TRBJ2-7	12	CSAFPRGYEQYF	TGCAGTGCTTTCCCTCGGGGCTACGAGCAGTACTTC
many	-	TRBV7-9	TRBJ2-1	14	CASSPSGGGGEQFF	TGTGCCAGCAGCCCTAGTGGCGGTGGGGGCGAGCAGTTCTTC
many	TRBD1	TRBV12-3/TRBV12-4	TRBJ2-3	15	CASTRDRVPTDTQYF	TGTGCCAGCACTCGGGACAGGGTCCCCACAGATACGCAGTATTTT
many	-	TRBV20-1	TRBJ2-5	15	CSARGKPRSQETQYF	TGCAGTGCTAGGGGTAAACCCAGGTCCCAAGAGACCCAGTACTTC
many	TRBD1	TRBV28	TRBJ1-1	14	CASSLIDRVRGAFF	TGTGCCAGCAGTTTGATCGACAGGGTAAGGGGAGCTTTCTTT
many	TRBD1	TRBV12-3/TRBV12-4	TRBJ1-2	14	CATEKQGSDYGYTF	TGTGCCACCGAAAAACAGGGGAGCGACTATGGCTACACCTTC
once	TRBD2	TRBV20-1	TRBJ2-3	16	CSARDRLAGLEDTQYF	TGCAGTGCTAGAGACAGACTAGCGGGACTAGAGGATACGCAGTATTTT
many	TRBD2	TRBV3-1	TRBJ2-1	14	CASSRSGPDSEQFF	TGTGCCAGCAGCCGTAGCGGGCCAGATAGTGAGCAGTTCTTC
-	TRBD1	TRBV30	TRBJ1-2	15	CAWSVTGALGCGYTF	TGTGCCTGGTCCGTGACAGGGGCCCTTGGGTGTGGCTACACCTTC
many	-	TRBV7-2	TRBJ2-7	15	CASSLVPQGPYEQYF	TGTGCCAGCAGCTTAGTCCCACAGGGACCCTACGAGCAGTACTTC
many	TRBD2	TRBV3-1	TRBJ2-7	17	CASSHDRLAGGTYEQYF	TGTGCCAGCAGCCATGACAGACTAGCAGGAGGCACCTACGAGCAGTACTTC
few	TRBD1	TRBV5-4	TRBJ2-2	16	CASSSPGTGYPGELFF	TGTGCCAGCAGCTCACCCGGGACAGGGTACCCCGGGGAGCTGTTTTTT
many	-	TRBV7-9	TRBJ1-2	15	CASSLVLTGSEGYTF	TGTGCCAGCAGCTTAGTTCTCACAGGGAGTGAGGGCTACACCTTC
many	TRBD1	TRBV20-1	TRBJ1-2	17	CSARAEPGGQLNYGYTF	TGCAGTGCTAGAGCCGAACCAGGGGGGCAATTGAACTATGGCTACACCTTC
many	-	TRBV5-1	TRBJ1-6	16	CASSFEGNSYNSPLHF	TGCGCCAGCAGTTTCGAGGGGAACTCCTATAATTCACCCCTCCACTTT
-	-	TRBV12-3/TRBV12-4	TRBJ1-4	16	CASSPGVQGGGEKLFF	TGTGCCAGTAGTCCCGGTGTCCAGGGCGGCGGGGAAAAACTGTTTTTT
many	-	TRBV12-3/TRBV12-4	TRBJ2-4	16	CASSPGPAGAKNIQYF	TGTGCCAGCAGTCCCGGACCTGCGGGAGCCAAAAACATTCAGTACTTC
many	TRBD2	TRBV5-1	TRBJ2-3	16	CASSFSSGTSTDTQYF	TGCGCCAGCAGCTTCTCTAGCGGGACGAGCACAGATACGCAGTATTTT
-	-	TRBV3-1	TRBJ2-7	15	CASSLRTASSYEQYF	TGTGCCAGCAGCCTCAGGACAGCCTCCTCCTACGAGCAGTACTTC
many	TRBD2	TRBV18	TRBJ2-1	15	CASSNGLAGNNEQFF	TGTGCCAGCTCAAATGGACTAGCGGGAAACAATGAGCAGTTCTTC